One sample yielded the 2 T cell receptor beta chains listed below, sequenced in a study of graft-versus-host responses after intestinal transplantation. Data came from immunoSEQ multiplex PCR; TCRdb stores just in-frame clones and leaves some out. Of 45,000 to 55,000 clones listed, around 93% are singletons. The sequencing used PBMCs, collected about 800 days after a first intestinal transplant, on the day of a second. The receptors here all came from a human patient who received an intestinal transplant, so some T cells may come from the graft donor.

This chain connects TRBV7-6 to TRBJ2-7; 10 bases agree with TRBD2. The CDR3 has 16 amino acids. Unmatched junction bases numbered 8, after V lost 4 bases and J lost 2 bases. In germline, CDR1 is SGHVS, CDR2 FNYEAQ. The CDR3 DNA sequence: TGTGCCAGCAGCTCCGGGGAGCGGGAGGGCCCCTACGAGCAGTACTTC. Translating gives CASSSGEREGPYEQYF.

This chain joins TRBV29-1 and TRBJ2-5, with a tentative D call TRBD1 (5 bases). The germline V gene encodes CDR1 SQVTM and CDR2 ANQGSEA. The CDR3 runs to 12 residues. The germline V and J ends were trimmed by 4 bases and 4 bases, with 10 bases remaining between them. The DNA of the CDR3 is TGCAGCGTTGCTCAGGGCGGAGAGACCCAGTACTTC. It translates to CSVAQGGETQYF.